The sequence of this T cell receptor beta chain was determined in a study of shared clonotypes between healthy human individuals (dated by TCRdb to 2018 to 2021). In the study overall: A couple of women and three men aged 18 to 49 years were included in the cohort. For each donor, CD4 naive and CD4 memory were each given three plates, CD8 naive was given two plates, and CD8 memory was given one plate. Between about 0.94 and 8.9 billion PBMCs per donor were obtained by leukapheresis. To estimate repertoire size and how much clonotypes are shared between individuals, the study performed deep sequencing of blood TCR repertoires from a few healthy adults. To increase sequencing depth and limit assay-specific biases, different laboratories used diverse techniques to prepare libraries and sequence TCR repertoires. Broad study findings and their caveats: Naive subsets generally had larger estimated clonotype richness than memory subsets did. Because the study included a small number of donors, the genetic and exposure-history diversity represented was limited. Sampling was limited to blood, and TCR repertoires in tissue likely differ from TCR repertoires in blood. Across a handful of donors, roughly 5.4% of naive CD4, around 3.5% of naive CD8, around 2.5% of memory CD4, and roughly 0.4% of memory CD8 clonotypes were shared. Compared with non-shared clonotypes, clonotypes shared by all four sorted-subset donors had higher generation probabilities. Even with the large sequencing depth, rarefaction of the sorted-subset datasets indicated that sequencing was incomplete. Pairwise subsampling indicated that sequencing depth was expected to affect the degree of clonotype sharing among donors.

Healthy HIV-negative adults with no recently reported acute infections or vaccinations were included as donors. Every donor was a Caucasian adult living in Nashville, Tennessee, USA. Magnetic negative selection was used to enrich CD4+ T cells, after which naive cells were positively selected on CD45RA and the negative fraction became the memory subset. Blood was obtained by leukapheresis, after which PBMCs were separated by Ficoll-Histopaque density gradient centrifugation and cryopreserved in liquid nitrogen vapor phase. Analytical flow cytometry was used to check the purity and quantity of each magnetically sorted T cell population. From each sorted fraction, genomic DNA was isolated and quantified by UV absorbance on a Nanodrop 2000c. TCR CDR3 regions were amplified from genomic DNA by multiplex PCR using the deep immunoSEQ assay. For each cell subset, the extracted genomic DNA was distributed evenly across all wells of several immunoSEQ 96-well plates, and each plate served as one replicate. Each replicate PCR for sorted subsets received approximately 200 ng genomic DNA, equal to 30,000 or so T cell genomes. Purified libraries were quantified with a Qubit 3.0 fluorometer, sized on a Bioanalyzer 2100, and re-quantified with the KAPA Library Quantification kit. A separate single-read 150-cycle Illumina NextSeq 550 flow cell was used to sequence each immunoSEQ 96-well plate. The published analysis was carried out like this. Because the immunoSEQ output held only junctional sequences and lacked quality scores, the filtering could not match the filtering applied to full-length reads. Sequences were annotated with PyIR, a Python wrapper for IgBLAST v1.9, and V/J genes and CDR3 were assigned using IMGT germline references. Reads with weak V/J assignments (E-value above 1e-6), missing CDR3, stop codons, out-of-frame junctions, or ambiguous translated residues were removed. V3J clonotypes were defined as sequences sharing the same inferred V gene, J gene, and CDR3 amino acid sequence. To compute the percentage overlap between repertoires, the number of shared unique clonotypes was divided by the size of the smaller repertoire. Richness of each repertoire was evaluated using RTK rarefaction, the Chao1 estimator, and Recon v2.1 estimates of unobserved clonotypes. Generation probabilities were computed with OLGA for all TCRbeta clonotypes obtained by the gDNA method from four donors. TCRdb's version of the immuneACCESS table is confined to in-frame rearrangements and falls short of the full clone set. An unresolved V gene accounts for under half of the shortfall where checked; the remainder is of unknown origin. V, J and clone size are those of that table, while D and trimming were read from the DNA. Recorded for this sample are just over 2,000,000 clones; about 95% of them occurred a single time. Of the sample, 0.1% to 0.15% falls within the top ten clones.

CDR1 is given as SGHRS and CDR2 as YFSETQ, both from the germline V gene. Between the V and J ends, shortened by 1 base and 8 bases respectively, the junction contains 16 bases. Including cysteine and phenylalanine, the CDR3 has 15 amino acids. The only DNA kept is the CDR3, 45 bases in frame from the first base. For this clone: There is no known antigen for this receptor. Base qualities are not recorded, but no much larger clone differs from it by a single base.

This TCR derives from a man aged 18-30 years in good health. The sample comprised naive CD4+ T cells sorted from blood. Taken with the paper, the label for cell subset or site translates to: CD45RA+ positively selected. This chain joins TRBV5-1 to TRBJ2-1; TRBD2 is possibly the D segment (7 matching bases). For the CDR3, the sequence is CASSLLADQGYEQFF. The DNA sequence follows: TGCGCCAGCAGCTTGCTAGCGGACCAGGGGTATGAGCAGTTCTTC. With the portions outside the CDR3 filled from the reference TRBV5-1 and TRBJ2-1 genes, the complete variable region becomes KAGVTQTPRYLIKTRGQQVTLSCSPISGHRSVSWYQQTPGQGLQFLFEYFSETQRNKGNFPGRFSGRQFSNSRSEMNVSTLELGDSALYLCASSLLADQGYEQFFGPGTRLTVL.